The source of this TCR beta chain is a study of shared clonotypes between healthy human individuals. Some clones are missing from TCRdb's copy, which holds only in-frame ones; the method was immunoSEQ multiplex PCR. Among 550,000 to 700,000 clones, around 73% were seen once, and the ten largest hold around 2%. CDR1 is GTSNPN, CDR2 SVGIG, per germline (reference sequence). There are 15 residues in the CDR3. Trimming shortened V by 5 bases and J by 7 bases, and 18 bases separated the two germline ends. This clone has just a few counts. Its antigen is as yet unknown. Study-level findings and limits: About 5% of naive CD4 clonotypes were shared across a handful of donors.

This chain links TRBV30 with TRBJ1-6, with D maybe TRBD1 (6 bases). The sequenced sample consisted of memory CD4+ T cells sorted from blood. Stated subset: CD45RA-negative fraction. The clonotype was recovered from a woman aged 25 to 39 in good health. CDR3 sequence reads: CAWFPGGRGNSPLHF. The CDR3, as DNA: TGTGCCTGGTTCCCGGGGGGCAGGGGCAATTCACCCCTCCACTTT.